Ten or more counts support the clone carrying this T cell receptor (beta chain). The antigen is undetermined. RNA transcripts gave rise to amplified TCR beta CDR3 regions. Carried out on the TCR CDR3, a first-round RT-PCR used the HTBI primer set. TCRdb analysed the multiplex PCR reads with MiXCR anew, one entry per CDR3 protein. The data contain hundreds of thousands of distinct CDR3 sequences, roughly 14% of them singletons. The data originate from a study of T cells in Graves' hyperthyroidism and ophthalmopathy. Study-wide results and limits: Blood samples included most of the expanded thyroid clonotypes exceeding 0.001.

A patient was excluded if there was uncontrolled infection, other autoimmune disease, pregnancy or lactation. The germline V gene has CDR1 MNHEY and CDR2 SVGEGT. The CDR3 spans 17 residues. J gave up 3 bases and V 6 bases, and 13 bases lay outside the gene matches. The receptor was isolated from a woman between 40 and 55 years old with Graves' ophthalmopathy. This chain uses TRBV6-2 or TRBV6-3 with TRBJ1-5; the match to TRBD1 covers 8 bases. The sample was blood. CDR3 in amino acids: CASRFRSRGPINQPQHF. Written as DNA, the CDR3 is TGTGCCAGCAGGTTTCGGTCCAGGGGGCCAATCAATCAGCCCCAGCATTTT.